This TCR beta chain comes out of a study of blood T cell repertoires in COVID-19. For the study at large: The origin of the acute and convalescent COVID-19 samples was the United States, Italy and Spain. Nucleic acid was either cDNA or gDNA, and it came from T cells, B-cell-depleted T cells, or PBMCs.

Source study methods: Reference gene primer amplification gave nucleated cell count estimates. The table came from immunoSEQ multiplex PCR; TCRdb's copy has only in-frame clones and leaves some out. D and trimming were read from the DNA, whereas the V and J calls and clone size are those reported in that table. The sample has approximately 360,000 clones, approximately 87% seen once. Germline-derived CDR1 and CDR2 are SGHDN and FVKESK. The V end was cut by 0 bases, the J end by 8 bases, with 15 bases between. This CDR3 comprises 15 residues. All enrollees were roughly 18 to 95 years old and from roughly 26 US areas.

The TCR comes from a woman aged 30 to 39 with acute COVID-19. The specimen sequenced was PBMCs or T cells enriched from blood (not recorded which). The chain joins TRBV14 to TRBJ2-3; maybe TRBD2 (5 bases). CDR3 in DNA: TGTGCCAGCAGCCAAGATCGGGGAGCCAGCTCTACGCAGTATTTT. This encodes CASSQDRGASSTQYF.